This T cell receptor beta chain originates from a study of shared clonotypes between healthy human individuals. Study-level background: Per donor, CD8 memory used one plate, CD8 naive used two, CD4 memory used three and CD4 naive used three.

Genomic DNA per cell subset filled all wells of several immunoSEQ plates. The method was immunoSEQ multiplex PCR; TCRdb's version includes in-frame clones alone and lacks a portion of them. The sample lists more than 2 million clones; more than 90% were seen once. Notes on the study in general: Having only a few donors restricted how much genetic and exposure-history diversity was captured.

Remarks on this clone: Its antigen is not identified. The sample holds other DNA sequences that translate to the same CDR3.

The sequenced material came from naive CD4+ T cells sorted from blood. The subset here: CD45RA+ positively selected. The clonotype originates from a man younger than 35 in good health.

The CDR3 nucleotides are TGTGCCTGGAGTGGGGGAGGAGGAAATCAGCCCCAGCATTTT. Translating gives CAWSGGGGNQPQHF. The chain recombines TRBV30 with TRBJ1-5; no clear D. The length of the CDR3 is 14 residues. Germline-derived CDR1 and CDR2 are GTSNPN and SVGIG (reference sequence). Trimming removed 1 base at V and 4 bases at J, with 11 bases between.